The TCR beta chain described here comes from a study of vaccination effects on CD4 cells after COVID-19 (dated by TCRdb to 2021 to 2024). Background on the whole study: Participants received two doses of either the BNT162b2 or the mRNA-1273 mRNA SARS-CoV-2 vaccine. The study compared SARS-CoV-2 spike-specific CD4+ TCR repertoires before and after mRNA vaccination in COVID-19 convalescent patients and infection-naive vaccine recipients. The full study included roughly 11 COVID-19 convalescent patients and a few SARS-CoV-2-naive healthy vaccine recipients. Cultures from other donors in the study were sequenced with the Oncomine TCR Beta short-read assay on an Illumina iSeq 100.

The ViraFEST assay stimulated PBMC with viral peptide pools and then used TCR sequencing to identify antigen-specific CD4+ T cell clonotypes by expansion. After 10 to 11 days of culture, CD4+ T cells were isolated with the EasySep CD4+ T cell isolation kit. None of the healthy vaccine recipients had a prior SARS-CoV-2 infection, which was confirmed by nucleocapsid antibody tests that came back negative both before and after vaccination. Each well held fewer than 2.5 million PBMC cultured in IMDM containing about 5.4% human AB serum, 10 IU/ml IL-2 and gentamicin, along with roughly 10 ug/ml peptides. Half of the culture medium was replaced with fresh IL-2-containing medium on days 3 and 7. Each peptide stimulation condition was cultured in triplicate wells unless otherwise noted. PBMC were separated from whole blood using Ficoll-Paque Plus gradient centrifugation and were then either cryopreserved at -140C or used fresh. Overlapping peptide pools spanned the spike proteins of SARS-CoV-2 and the common cold coronaviruses HCoV-NL63, HCoV-OC43 and HCoV-229E. The QIAamp micro DNA kit was used to extract genomic DNA from the cultured CD4+ T cells.

The full study reports these points: Both infection-induced and vaccine-induced clones contracted markedly at late post-vaccination timepoints, which is consistent with waning T cell responses. In healthy vaccine recipients, vaccine-induced clones were almost all SARS-CoV-2 mono-reactive, with only 1 of 255 cross-reactive with common cold coronaviruses. Limitations of the study were the small number of convalescent patients and the absence of early post-infection timepoints.

Notes on this clone: It lacks a known antigen. No per-base quality is available; no much larger clone lies one base away.

Libraries came from the immunoSEQ multiplex PCR assay. DNA from the cultured, isolated CD4+ T cells was subjected to TCR beta CDR3 sequencing. As for the original processing: The analysis removed non-productive TCR sequences, trimmed reads to the CDR3 region, and retained only CDR3s that were 7 or more amino acids long. The MANAFEST web app was used to identify antigen-specific clonotypes by comparing expansion in peptide wells with expansion in reference cultures. To count as positive, a clone had to show expansion at FDR<0.05 compared with the reference and with all other wells, an odds ratio above 5, and a frequency above 0.1% in two replicate wells. Clonotypes significantly expanded in SARS-CoV-2 spike wells and in at least one common cold coronavirus spike condition were defined as cross-reactive. CDR3 similarity was assessed by Levenshtein distance using the stringdist R package, and unrooted trees were constructed with ape in R 3.6.1. TCRdb's version of the immuneACCESS table is confined to in-frame rearrangements and falls short of the full clone set. An unresolved V gene accounts for under half of the shortfall where checked; the remainder is of unknown origin. V and J calls and clone size are given by that table; D and trimming were obtained from the DNA. The sample table records 20,000 to 30,000 clones; around 71% of these occur just once. Together, the top ten hold around 13% of the sample.

Including the terminal cysteine and phenylalanine, the CDR3 comprises 15 residues. Just CDR3 DNA is preserved here, 45 bases in frame from base 1. V is reduced by 0 bases and J by 4 bases, leaving a spacing of 12 bases between them. CDR1 and CDR2 are drawn from the germline V gene: SGHRS, YFSETQ. The sequencing used CD4+ T cells from PBMCs cultured with HCoV-OC43 spike peptides, collected before COVID-19 vaccination. The cell subset or site label here, explained by the study, means: HCoV-OC43 spike overlapping peptide pool stimulation. The chain uses TRBV5-1 and TRBJ2-3; the D region is possibly TRBD1 or TRBD2, each matching across 6 bases. This clonotype originated in a human donor who received a COVID-19 vaccine. Here the CDR3 is given as CASSLGRGGPDTQYF. The sequence in DNA is TGCGCCAGCAGCTTGGGGAGAGGGGGGCCAGATACGCAGTATTTT. This CDR3, with the reference TRBV5-1 and TRBJ2-3 proteins standing in past its ends, gives the full variable domain KAGVTQTPRYLIKTRGQQVTLSCSPISGHRSVSWYQQTPGQGLQFLFEYFSETQRNKGNFPGRFSGRQFSNSRSEMNVSTLELGDSALYLCASSLGRGGPDTQYFGPGTRLTVL.